The 8 T cell receptor beta chains given below trace back to one sample, sequenced in a study of molecular identifiers for immune sequencing clone quantification. Each CDR3 protein is one row after TCRdb ran MiXCR on the PCR reads. The repertoire holds around 480,000 distinct CDR3 sequences, about 26% seen once, with over 0.6% in the top ten. Sequencing used naive CD8+ T cells from blood, with Jurkat cell RNA spiked in. The subset is: FACS-sorted CD8+CD4-CCR7+CD45RA+ naive T cells. The source of these receptors is a human donor in good health. Some libraries in this study had Jurkat cell RNA spiked in.

In its sample, this clonotype was seen a few times. The chain carries TRBV13 and TRBJ2-5; TRBD2 is a possible D gene (5 bases). Trimming pared 4 bases from V and 5 bases from J, leaving 20 bases between. The germline V gene has CDR1 PRHDT and CDR2 FYEKMQ (reference sequence). This CDR3 has 16 amino acids. The CDR3 DNA is TGTGCCAGCAGCTCCGAAGCCAGCGGAGCAAGGGAGACCCAGTACTTC. Translated: CASSSEASGARETQYF.

The chain links TRBV29-1 to TRBJ2-5; D is possibly TRBD1 or TRBD2 (5 bases each). CDR3 length equals 10 residues. CDR1 is SQVTM and CDR2 is ANQGSEA in the germline V gene. The CDR3 coding sequence is TGCGGGGGTATCCAAGCGCCCCAGTACTTC. Translated, it gives CGGIQAPQYF.

This clonotype was picked up a small number of times. The chain uses TRBV12-3 or TRBV12-4 and TRBJ2-2; D is unclear. The CDR3 spans 16 residues. The V and J ends lost 5 bases and 0 bases respectively, with 13 bases between them. The CDR3 DNA reads as TGTGCCAGCAGTCCCCCAACACTCGCGAACACCGGGGAGCTGTTTTTT. This gives the protein CASSPPTLANTGELFF.

This clonotype was seen many times. The chain joins TRBV25-1 to TRBJ1-1; D possibly corresponds to TRBD1 (6 bases). The CDR3 has 13 residues. CDR1 and CDR2 (germline): MGHDK, SYGVNS. Trimming removed 0 bases at V and 8 bases at J, with 10 bases between. The DNA for the CDR3 is TGTGCCAGCAGTGAATACATCGGACAGGAAGCTTTCTTT. Translating it yields CASSEYIGQEAFF.

The table lists this clonotype with a few counts. V gene TRBV13 combines with J gene TRBJ2-5, with 11 positions matching TRBD2. The CDR3 spans 16 residues. The V gene's germline CDR1 is PRHDT and CDR2 FYEKMQ (reference sequence). Germline trimming cut 4 bases from V and 1 base from J; bases unmatched to any gene: 5. This CDR3 is CASSSLAGGAQETQYF. The CDR3 DNA sequence: TGTGCCAGCAGCTCCCTAGCGGGGGGCGCCCAAGAGACCCAGTACTTC.

As regards this clonotype: Mismatch with germline at one junction end may stem from a read error. The V and J genes are TRBV4-2 and TRBJ2-5; TRBD2 matches 9 bases. CDR3 length: 16 residues. In germline, CDR1 is LGHNA, CDR2 YNFKEQ. This chain's CDR3 is CAGSQEVAGVVETQYF. The DNA of the CDR3 is TGTGCCGGCAGCCAAGAAGTAGCGGGAGTGGTGGAGACCCAGTACTTC.

Worth noting for this clonotype: A much larger clone lies a single base off, so this may be a read error. The rearrangement joins TRBV7-2 to TRBJ1-3; D ambiguous. The CDR3 spans 15 residues. Germline V lookup: CDR1 SGHTA, CDR2 FQGNSA. CDR3 protein: CASSLDRSSGNTRYF. CDR3 DNA: TGTGCCAGCAGCCTCGACCGCAGCTCTGGAAACACCAGATATTTT.

This clonotype was recorded a few times. V gene TRBV13 combines with J gene TRBJ2-7; 8 positions match TRBD2. The J segment lost 3 bases and the V segment lost 5 bases, leaving 9 bases of the junction unmatched. The CDR3 totals 15 residues. From germline, CDR1 is PRHDT and CDR2 FYEKMQ (reference sequence). For the CDR3, the DNA is TGTGCCAGCAGCCCCGGACTAGCAGAGAACTACGAGCAGTACTTC. Protein: CASSPGLAENYEQYF.